Sequencing of this T cell receptor beta chain was carried out in a study of control samples from healthy donors and cancer patients. The CDR3 runs to 17 residues. V lost 0 bases and J 4 bases, leaving 18 bases between the germline ends. Germline V lookup: CDR1 MGHRA, CDR2 YSYEKL. Assay used: immunoSEQ multiplex PCR; TCRdb lists only in-frame clones, some missing. The data contain fewer than 85,000 clones, roughly 91% of them singletons. The V and J genes are TRBV4-1 and TRBJ1-1, with a weak D call TRBD1 (5 bases). Material: blood. This TCR derives from a young man in good health. The CDR3, as DNA: TGCGCCAGCAGCCAAGATGGGACCCGGGGCCGCATCACTGAAGCTTTCTTT. This encodes CASSQDGTRGRITEAFF.